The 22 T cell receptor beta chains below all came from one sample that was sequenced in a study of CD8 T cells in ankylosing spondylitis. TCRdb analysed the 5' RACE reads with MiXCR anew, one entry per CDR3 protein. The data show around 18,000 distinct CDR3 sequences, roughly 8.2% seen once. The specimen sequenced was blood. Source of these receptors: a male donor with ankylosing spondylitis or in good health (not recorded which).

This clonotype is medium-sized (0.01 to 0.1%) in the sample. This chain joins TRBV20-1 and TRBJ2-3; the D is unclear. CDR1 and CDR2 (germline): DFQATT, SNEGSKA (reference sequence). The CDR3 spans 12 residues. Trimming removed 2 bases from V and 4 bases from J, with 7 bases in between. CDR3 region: CSARFGPDTQYF. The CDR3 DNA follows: TGCAGTGCTAGATTCGGTCCAGATACGCAGTATTTT.

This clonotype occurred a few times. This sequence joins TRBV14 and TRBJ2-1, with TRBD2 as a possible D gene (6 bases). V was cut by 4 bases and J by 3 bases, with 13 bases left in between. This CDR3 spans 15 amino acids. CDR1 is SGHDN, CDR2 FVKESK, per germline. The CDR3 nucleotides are TGTGCCAGCAGCCGTGACGGGGGATACTACAATGAGCAGTTCTTC. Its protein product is CASSRDGGYYNEQFF.

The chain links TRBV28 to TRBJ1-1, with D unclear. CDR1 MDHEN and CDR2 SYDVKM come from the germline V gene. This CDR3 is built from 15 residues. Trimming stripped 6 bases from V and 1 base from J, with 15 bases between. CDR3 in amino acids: CASRTGGKWNTEAFF. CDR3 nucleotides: TGTGCCAGCAGGACCGGCGGCAAATGGAACACTGAAGCTTTCTTT.

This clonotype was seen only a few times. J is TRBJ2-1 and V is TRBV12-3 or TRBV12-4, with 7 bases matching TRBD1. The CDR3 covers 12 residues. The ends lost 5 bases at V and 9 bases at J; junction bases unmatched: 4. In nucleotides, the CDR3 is TGTGCCAGCAGTGCACAGGGGATTGAGCAGTTCTTC. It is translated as CASSAQGIEQFF.

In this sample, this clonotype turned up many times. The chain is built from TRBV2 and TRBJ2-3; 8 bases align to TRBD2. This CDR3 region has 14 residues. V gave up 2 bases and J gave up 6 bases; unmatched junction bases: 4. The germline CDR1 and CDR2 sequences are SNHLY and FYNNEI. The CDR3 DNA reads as TGTGCCAGCAGTGAATTCGGGGGGGCCGATACGCAGTATTTT. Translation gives CASSEFGGADTQYF.

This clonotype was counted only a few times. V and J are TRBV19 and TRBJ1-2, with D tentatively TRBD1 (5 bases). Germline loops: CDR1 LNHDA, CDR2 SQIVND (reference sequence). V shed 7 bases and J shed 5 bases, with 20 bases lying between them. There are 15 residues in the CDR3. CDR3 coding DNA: TGTGCCAGTACTGCCCGCCGGGACGGCTTTTATGGCTACACCTTC. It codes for CASTARRDGFYGYTF.

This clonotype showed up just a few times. CDR3 nucleotides: TGTGCCAGCACCCCAGAGAGGGATACGCAGTATTTT. It yields the protein CASTPERDTQYF. This sequence joins TRBV12-3 or TRBV12-4 and TRBJ2-3, with D hard to call. Deletions cut 7 bases from V and 6 bases from J, with 11 bases between. The length of the CDR3 is 12 residues.

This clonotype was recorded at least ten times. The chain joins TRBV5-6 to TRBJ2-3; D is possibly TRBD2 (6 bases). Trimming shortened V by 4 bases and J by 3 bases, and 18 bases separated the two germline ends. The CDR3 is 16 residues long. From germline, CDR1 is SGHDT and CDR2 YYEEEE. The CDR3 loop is CASSPRRDQRTDTQYF. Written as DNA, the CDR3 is TGTGCCAGCAGCCCGCGGAGGGATCAGAGAACAGATACGCAGTATTTT.

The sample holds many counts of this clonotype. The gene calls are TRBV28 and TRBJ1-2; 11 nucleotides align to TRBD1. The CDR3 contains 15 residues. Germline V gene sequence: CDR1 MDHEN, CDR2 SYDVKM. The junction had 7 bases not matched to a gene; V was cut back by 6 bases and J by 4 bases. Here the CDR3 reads CASSYGTGGGYGYTF. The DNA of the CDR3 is TGTGCCAGCAGCTACGGGACAGGGGGTGGCTATGGCTACACCTTC.

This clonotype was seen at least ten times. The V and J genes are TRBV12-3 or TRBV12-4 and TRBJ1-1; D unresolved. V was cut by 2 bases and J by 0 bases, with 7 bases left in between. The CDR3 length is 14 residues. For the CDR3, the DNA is TGTGCCAGCAGTTTAAACCGACTGAACACTGAAGCTTTCTTT. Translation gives CASSLNRLNTEAFF.

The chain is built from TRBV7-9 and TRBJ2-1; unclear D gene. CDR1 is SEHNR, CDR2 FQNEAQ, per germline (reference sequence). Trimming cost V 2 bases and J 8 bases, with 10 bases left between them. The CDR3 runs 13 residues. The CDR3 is CASSLLSTDEQFF. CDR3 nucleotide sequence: TGTGCCAGCAGCTTACTGTCAACAGATGAGCAGTTCTTC.

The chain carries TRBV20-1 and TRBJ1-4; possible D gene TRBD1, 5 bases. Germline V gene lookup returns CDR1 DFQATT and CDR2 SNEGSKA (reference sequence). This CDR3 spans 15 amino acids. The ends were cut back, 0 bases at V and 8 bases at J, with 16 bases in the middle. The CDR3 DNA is TGCAGTGCTAGAGATATTTCCAGGGACGGAGAAAAACTGTTTTTT. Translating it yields CSARDISRDGEKLFF.

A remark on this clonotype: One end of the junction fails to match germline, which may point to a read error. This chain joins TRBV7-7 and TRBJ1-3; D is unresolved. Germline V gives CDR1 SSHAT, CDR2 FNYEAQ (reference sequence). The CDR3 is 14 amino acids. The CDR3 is CASSLVSSGNTIYF. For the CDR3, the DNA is TGTGCTAGCAGCTTAGTCAGCTCTGGAAACACCATATATTTT.

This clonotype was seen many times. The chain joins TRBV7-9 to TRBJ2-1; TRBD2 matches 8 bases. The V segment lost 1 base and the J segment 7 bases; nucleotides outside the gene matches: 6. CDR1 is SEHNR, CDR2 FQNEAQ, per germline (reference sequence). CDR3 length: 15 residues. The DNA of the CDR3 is TGTGCCAGCAGCTTAGAGGGAAGACTAGCGAATGAGCAGTTCTTC. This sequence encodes CASSLEGRLANEQFF.

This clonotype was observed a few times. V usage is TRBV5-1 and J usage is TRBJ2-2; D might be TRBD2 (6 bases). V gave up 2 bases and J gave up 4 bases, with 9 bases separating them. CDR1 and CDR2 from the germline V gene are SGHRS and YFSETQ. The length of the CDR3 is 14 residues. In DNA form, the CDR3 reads TGCGCCAGCAGCTTTGGAGGGTTCACCGGGGAGCTGTTTTTT. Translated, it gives CASSFGGFTGELFF.

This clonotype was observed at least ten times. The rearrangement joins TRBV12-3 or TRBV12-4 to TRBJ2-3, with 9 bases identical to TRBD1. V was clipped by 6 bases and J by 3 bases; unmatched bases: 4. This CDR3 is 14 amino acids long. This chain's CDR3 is CASSTGGGTDTQYF. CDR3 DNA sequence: TGTGCCAGCAGCACAGGGGGCGGGACAGATACGCAGTATTTT.

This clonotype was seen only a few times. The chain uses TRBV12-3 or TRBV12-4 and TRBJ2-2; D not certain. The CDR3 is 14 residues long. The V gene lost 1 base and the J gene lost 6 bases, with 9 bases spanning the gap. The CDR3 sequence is CASSLGADAGELFF. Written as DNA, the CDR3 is TGTGCCAGCAGTTTAGGAGCCGACGCCGGGGAGCTGTTTTTT.

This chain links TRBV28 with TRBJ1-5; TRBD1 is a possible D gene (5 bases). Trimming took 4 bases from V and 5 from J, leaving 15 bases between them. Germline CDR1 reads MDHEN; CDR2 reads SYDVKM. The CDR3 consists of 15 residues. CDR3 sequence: CASSSDPGDYQPQHF. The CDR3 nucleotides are TGTGCCAGCAGTTCCGACCCGGGGGATTATCAGCCCCAGCATTTT.

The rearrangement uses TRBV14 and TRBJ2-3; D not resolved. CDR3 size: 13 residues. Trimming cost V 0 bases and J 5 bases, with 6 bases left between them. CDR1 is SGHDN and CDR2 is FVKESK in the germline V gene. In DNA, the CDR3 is TGTGCCAGCAGCCAAGATCAAGGAGATACGCAGTATTTT. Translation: CASSQDQGDTQYF.

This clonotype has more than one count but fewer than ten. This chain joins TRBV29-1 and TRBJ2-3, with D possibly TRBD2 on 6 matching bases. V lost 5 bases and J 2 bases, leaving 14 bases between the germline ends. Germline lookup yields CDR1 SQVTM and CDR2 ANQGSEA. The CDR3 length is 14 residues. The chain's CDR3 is CSVHVRGITDTQYF. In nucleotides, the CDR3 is TGCAGCGTTCATGTTCGGGGGATCACAGATACGCAGTATTTT.

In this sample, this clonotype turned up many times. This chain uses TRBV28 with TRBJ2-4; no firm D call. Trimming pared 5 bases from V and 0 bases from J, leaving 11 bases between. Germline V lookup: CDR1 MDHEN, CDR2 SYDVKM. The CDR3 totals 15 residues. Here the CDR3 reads CASSPWAIAKNIQYF. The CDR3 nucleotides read TGTGCCAGCAGTCCCTGGGCAATAGCCAAAAACATTCAGTACTTC.

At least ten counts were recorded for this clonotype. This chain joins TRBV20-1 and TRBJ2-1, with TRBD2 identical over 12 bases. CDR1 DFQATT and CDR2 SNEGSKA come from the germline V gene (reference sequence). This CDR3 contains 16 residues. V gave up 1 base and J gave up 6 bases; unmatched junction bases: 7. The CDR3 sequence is CSARALLAGGPNEQFF. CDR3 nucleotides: TGCAGTGCTAGAGCCCTGCTAGCGGGAGGGCCCAATGAGCAGTTCTTC.